Given below is one T cell receptor beta chain in context. It has no known antigen specificity. The record has no base qualities; no much larger clone is one base away. These data are taken from a study of blood T cell repertoires in COVID-19 (TCRdb year 2020). A note on the overall study: Samples from collaborators originated in the United States, Italy and Spain and spanned both the acute and convalescent phases of COVID-19. Samples came from the ongoing ImmuneRACE study (first 160 participants) plus 1,254 subjects from 6 global collaborators. Deeply sampled blood TCRbeta repertoires from subjects exposed to, actively infected with, or recovered from COVID-19 were included in the dataset. Where available, HLA class I and class II types were obtained from metadata supplied by the sample provider rather than from assay-based typing. The material from the prospective study consisted of cDNA or gDNA derived from T cells, B-cell-depleted T cells, or PBMCs. The sample metadata nearly always contained a de-identified subject ID, COVID-19 status, age in years and sex. The repertoires were released in a freely available public database intended as a resource for research on the immune response to SARS-CoV-2.

V loses 1 base at its end and J loses 2 bases; junction bases beyond the gene matches: 6. CDR1 and CDR2 are drawn from the germline V gene: SGHTA, FQGNSA. The CDR3 covers 16 residues, taking in both the cysteine and the phenylalanine. Only the CDR3 DNA stays, 48 bases, in frame from base 1. General study outcomes and caveats: The amount of clinical and demographic metadata varied by source and participant and was provided uncurated.

The immunoSEQ Assay, a bias-controlled multiplex PCR, was used to amplify TCRbeta CDR3 regions from genomic DNA. In the authors' own workflow: The number of nucleated cells in each sample was estimated by amplification of reference gene primers within the assay. To quantify the absolute abundance of each unique TCRbeta CDR3 rearrangement, sequence reads were collapsed and filtered. For each sample, productive Simpson clonality was calculated by taking the square root of Simpson's diversity index across productive rearrangements. TCRdb obtained this table from immuneACCESS and retained in-frame rearrangements with V and J assigned. These tables miss some clones; where compared with another copy, unresolved V genes account for less than half of the shortfall, and the remainder is unexplained. V and J calls and clone size are given by that table; D and trimming were obtained from the DNA. For this sample the table gives under 300,000 clones, of which 70% to 90% were detected only once. The ten largest make up 2.2% of the sample.

A second Seattle source provided samples from volunteer blood donors who had recovered from COVID-19. Each collaborating institution followed its own protocols to collect whole blood in K2EDTA tubes. For TCRbeta analysis, collaborators shipped samples in one of three forms: frozen whole blood, isolated PBMCs, or DNA extracted from either of those sample types. Rearrangement joined TRBV7-2 to TRBJ2-3; 7 nucleotides in the junction match TRBD2. The sample taken for sequencing was peripheral blood. This receptor was obtained from a man between 25 and 39 years old who had recovered from COVID-19. The CDR3 protein: CASSLEASGTTDTQYF. The DNA reads TGTGCCAGCAGCTTAGAGGCTAGCGGCACCACAGATACGCAGTATTTT. Supplemented by the reference TRBV7-2 and TRBJ2-3 proteins around the CDR3, the complete variable domain is GAGVSQSPSNKVTEKGKDVELRCDPISGHTALYWYRQSLGQGLEFLIYFQGNSAPDKSGLPSDRFSAERTGGSVSTLTIQRTQQEDSAVYLCASSLEASGTTDTQYFGPGTRLTVL.